This T cell receptor (beta chain) was recorded in a study of regulatory T cells in long-lasting Graves disease. Relying on iRepertoire HTBI primers and Arm-PCR of CDR3 regions, the team built TCR beta libraries. TCRdb recomputed calls from the multiplex PCR reads with MiXCR, one row per CDR3 protein. Of around 420,000 distinct CDR3 sequences detected, 14% to 15% appear once; the ten largest clones hold under 9%. Time point indicated: newly diagnosed GD, antithyroid drugs for less than 3 months. PBMC RNA served as the TCR library source. Worth noting for this clonotype: Its antigen is as yet unknown.

Study outcomes and limitations: Shared public clonotypes totalled 2,500 to 3,500 in persistent patients, compared with some 920 in new patients.

The CDR3 loop spans 14 amino acids. V lost 7 bases, J lost 10 bases, and 12 bases stayed unmatched. Per germline, CDR1 MNHEY and CDR2 SVGEGT. The sample also formed part of further work on T cells in Graves' hyperthyroidism and ophthalmopathy. That work contributes: No progression to ophthalmopathy during 18 months of follow-up defined stable disease. Not enrolled were patients with uncontrolled infection, other autoimmune disease, pregnancy or lactation. RT-PCR in the first round (using the HTBI primer set) targeted the TCR CDR3.

The starting material was peripheral blood mononuclear cells (PBMCs), obtained at new diagnosis, from a patient treated with antithyroid drugs. The chain employs TRBV6-2 or TRBV6-3 and TRBJ2-1; 8 bases align to TRBD2. The TCR originated in a woman between 40 and 50 years old with Graves disease. The chain's CDR3 is CASTQLAVMGEQFF. As DNA, the CDR3 is TGTGCCAGCACCCAACTAGCGGTGATGGGGGAGCAGTTCTTC.